These 11 T cell receptor beta chains were all obtained from the same sample, sequenced in a study of Graves' ophthalmopathy and Graves' hyperthyroidism. RNA served as the template for amplifying TCR beta CDR3 regions. Amplification began with first-round RT-PCR using HTBI primers, then second-round multiplex PCR was performed. TCRdb fed the multiplex PCR reads into MiXCR, producing one record per CDR3 protein. Of over a million distinct CDR3 sequences listed, less than 45% were seen once; the top ten hold over 8.5%. Sequenced: peripheral blood or thyroid tissue (not recorded which). Every receptor here comes from an adult man with Graves' hyperthyroidism.

This clonotype came up a few times. The chain uses TRBV12-3 or TRBV12-4 and TRBJ2-2, with 11 nucleotides matching TRBD2. The CDR3 is 14 residues long. Unmatched junction bases numbered 4, after V lost 6 bases and J lost 7 bases. The CDR3 loop reads CASSIAGGHGELFF. The CDR3 DNA reads TGTGCCAGCAGCATAGCGGGGGGGCACGGGGAGCTGTTTTTT.

This clonotype was observed at least ten times. The chain links TRBV2 to TRBJ1-5; TRBD1 matches at 9 bases. Germline V CDR1 and CDR2: SNHLY, FYNNEI. V lost 6 bases and J lost 3; bases outside the gene matches: 3. This CDR3 contains 14 residues. CDR3 sequence reads: CASRGTGNNQPQHF. CDR3 nucleotides: TGTGCCAGCAGGGGGACAGGGAACAATCAGCCCCAGCATTTT.

About this clonotype: A much more abundant neighbour one base away suggests this may be a read error. V gene TRBV28 combines with J gene TRBJ1-1; D uncertain. The CDR3 runs 11 residues. Trimming pared 7 bases from V and 4 bases from J, leaving 7 bases between. Germline V lookup: CDR1 MDHEN, CDR2 SYDVKM. The CDR3 reads CASIFGTEAFF. The DNA for the CDR3 is TGTGCCAGCATTTTCGGCACTGAAGCTTTCTTT.

V and J are TRBV3-1 and TRBJ1-4; D is ambiguous. Deletions cut 1 base from V and 11 bases from J, with 14 bases between. Germline values: CDR1 LGHDT, CDR2 YNNKEL (reference sequence). The CDR3 sequence is 14 residues long. The CDR3 spells CASSQGDIEKKLFF. The CDR3 DNA reads as TGTGCCAGCAGCCAAGGGGATATCGAGAAGAAACTGTTTTTT. The full variable domain, with the rest looked up from reference TRBV3-1 and TRBJ1-4, is DTAVSQTPKYLVTQMGNDKSIKCEQNLGHDTMYWYKQDSKKFLKIMFSYNNKELIINETVPNRFSPKSPDKAHLNLHINSLELGDSAVYFCASSQGDIEKKLFFGSGTQLSVL.

This clonotype was seen at least ten times. The chain employs TRBV5-6 and TRBJ2-5; 10 nucleotides agree with TRBD1. CDR3 size: 15 residues. The germline gives CDR1 SGHDT, CDR2 YYEEEE. Trimming at V came to 4 bases and at J to 5 bases, leaving 8 bases not matched to a gene. The CDR3 nucleotides are TGTGCCAGCAGCGAGACAGGGGGCTCAGGGGAGACCCAGTACTTC. Translating gives CASSETGGSGETQYF.

J is TRBJ2-5 and V is TRBV12-3 or TRBV12-4; TRBD1 agrees at 10 bases. The CDR3 consists of 13 residues. Unmatched junction bases numbered 4, after V lost 5 bases and J lost 7 bases. This CDR3 is CASSPGQGWTQYF. The CDR3 DNA reads TGTGCCAGCAGTCCGGGACAGGGGTGGACCCAGTACTTC.

This clonotype has at least ten counts. Without the conserved terminal phenylalanine or tryptophan, this CDR3 likely stems from a read error. The DNA is omitted, as the CDR3 cannot be located on it reliably, and the CDR3 follows TCRdb's listing. The chain recombines TRBV5-1 with TRBJ1-3; the table gives TRBD1 as D, unverified against the DNA. In germline, CDR1 is SGHRS, CDR2 YFSETQ. The CDR3 is 13 residues long, ends included. The CDR3 protein is CASSFVVRQSRPL.

The table lists this clonotype with many counts. This chain uses TRBV29-1 with TRBJ2-7, with D possibly matching TRBD1 (5 bases). Germline V gene sequence: CDR1 SQVTM, CDR2 ANQGSEA. This CDR3 comprises 10 residues. V was shortened by 4 bases and J by 5 bases, with 6 bases between the two germline ends. The CDR3 spells CSVGGNEQYF. DNA of the CDR3: TGCAGCGTTGGGGGCAACGAGCAGTACTTC.

This clonotype was observed many times. This chain connects TRBV7-3 to TRBJ2-2, with D perhaps TRBD1 or TRBD2 (5 bases each). Germline V gene lookup returns CDR1 SGHTA and CDR2 FQGTGA. V lost 7 bases to trimming and J lost 5 bases, with 11 bases between them. The CDR3 loop spans 13 amino acids. CDR3 sequence (DNA): TGTGCCAGCAAGGCATGGGGGACCGGGGAGCTGTTTTTT. Translating gives CASKAWGTGELFF.

There are many counts of this clonotype. The chain recombines TRBV20-1 with TRBJ1-5, with 10 bases matching TRBD1. The CDR3 sequence is 14 residues long. The germline V gene has CDR1 DFQATT and CDR2 SNEGSKA (reference sequence). The J segment lost 6 bases and the V segment lost 3 bases, leaving 5 bases of the junction unmatched. CDR3 residues: CSASGDRGTQPQHF. The CDR3 nucleotides are TGCAGTGCTAGTGGGGACAGGGGAACTCAGCCCCAGCATTTT.

This clonotype was recorded many times. V gene TRBV4-1 combines with J gene TRBJ1-6; D is uncertain. This CDR3 region has 15 residues. CDR1 is MGHRA and CDR2 is YSYEKL in the germline V gene. Trimming left V 2 bases short and J 9 bases short, with 14 bases between. The CDR3 loop is CASSQPGRASSPLHF. CDR3 DNA: TGCGCCAGCAGCCAACCGGGGAGGGCCAGTTCACCCCTCCACTTT.